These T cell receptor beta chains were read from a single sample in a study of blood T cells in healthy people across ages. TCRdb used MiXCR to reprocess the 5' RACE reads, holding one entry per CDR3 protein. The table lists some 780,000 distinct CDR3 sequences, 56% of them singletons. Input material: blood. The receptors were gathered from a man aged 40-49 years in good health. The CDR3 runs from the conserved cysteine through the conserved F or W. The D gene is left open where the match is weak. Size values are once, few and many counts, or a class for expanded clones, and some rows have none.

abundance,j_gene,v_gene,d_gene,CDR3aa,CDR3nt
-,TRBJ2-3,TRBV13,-,CASSPRGRADDTQYF,TGTGCCAGCAGCCCCCGTGGCAGGGCTGATGATACGCAGTATTTT
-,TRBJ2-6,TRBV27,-,CASSLSRGAGVHSGANVLTF,TGTGCCAGCAGTTTATCGAGGGGCGCAGGGGTACACTCTGGGGCCAACGTCCTGACTTTC
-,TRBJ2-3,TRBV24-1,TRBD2,CATSDPGTSADTQYF,TGTGCCACCAGTGACCCCGGGACTAGCGCAGATACGCAGTATTTT
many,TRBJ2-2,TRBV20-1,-,CSANPSLDTGLTGELFF,TGCAGTGCAAACCCCTCCCTCGACACAGGGTTAACCGGGGAGCTGTTTTTT
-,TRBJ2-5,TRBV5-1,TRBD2,CASSLGPAGANQETQYF,TGCGCCAGCAGCTTGGGCCCAGCGGGAGCCAACCAAGAGACCCAGTACTTC
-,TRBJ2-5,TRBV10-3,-,CASSESQTQYF,TGTGCCAGCAGTGAGTCTCAGACCCAGTACTTC
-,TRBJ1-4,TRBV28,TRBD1,CASSPGTGARWEKLFF,TGTGCCAGCAGTCCCGGGACAGGGGCCCGCTGGGAAAAACTGTTTTTT
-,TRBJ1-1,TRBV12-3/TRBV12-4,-,CASSLSSRQSTEAFF,TGTGCCAGCAGTTTATCCAGTCGGCAGTCAACTGAAGCTTTCTTT
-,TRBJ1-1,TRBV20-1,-,CSARDYSKDTEGFF,TGCAGTGCTAGAGATTACTCTAAGGACACTGAAGGTTTCTTT
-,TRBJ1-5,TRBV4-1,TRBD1,CASSQPLTVTGAEQPQHF,TGCGCCAGCAGCCAACCCCTTACCGTGACAGGGGCCGAACAGCCCCAGCATTTT
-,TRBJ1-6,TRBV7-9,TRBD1,CASSLQGVGSPLHF,TGTGCCAGCAGCTTGCAGGGGGTCGGTTCACCCCTCCACTTT
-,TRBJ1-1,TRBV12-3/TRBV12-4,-,CASSLMAGVNTEAFF,TGTGCCAGCAGTTTAATGGCAGGCGTGAACACTGAAGCTTTCTTT
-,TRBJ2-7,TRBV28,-,CASSLSASSHYEQYF,TGTGCCAGCAGTTTATCAGCTAGTTCCCACTACGAGCAGTACTTC
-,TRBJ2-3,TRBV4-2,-,CASSQDPQLAVSDTQYF,TGTGCCAGCAGCCAAGACCCCCAGCTAGCTGTGTCAGATACGCAGTATTTT
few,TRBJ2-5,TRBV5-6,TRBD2,CASRNGLAGETQYF,TGTGCCAGCAGAAATGGACTAGCAGGGGAGACCCAGTACTTC
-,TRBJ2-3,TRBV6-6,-,CASSYSLAALSTDTQYF,TGTGCCAGCAGTTACTCCTTAGCGGCACTTAGCACAGATACGCAGTATTTT
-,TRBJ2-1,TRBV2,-,CASSPLADEQFF,TGTGCCAGCAGCCCCCTAGCTGATGAGCAGTTCTTC
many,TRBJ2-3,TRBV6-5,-,CASSRYTGRGTQYF,TGTGCCAGCAGTAGATATACGGGCCGCGGTACGCAGTATTTT
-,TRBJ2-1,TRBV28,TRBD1,CAATGQGYETGNEQFF,TGTGCCGCAACCGGACAGGGCTACGAAACGGGAAATGAGCAGTTCTTC
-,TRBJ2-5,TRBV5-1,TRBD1,CASSDRQGFGLLETQYF,TGCGCCAGCAGCGACCGACAGGGATTTGGTTTATTGGAGACCCAGTACTTC
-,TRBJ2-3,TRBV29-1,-,CSVEDKQSSTDTQYF,TGCAGCGTTGAAGATAAACAATCTAGCACAGATACGCAGTATTTT
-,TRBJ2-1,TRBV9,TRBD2,CASTGLRTSGYNEQFF,TGTGCCAGCACCGGACTTCGGACTAGCGGCTACAATGAGCAGTTCTTC
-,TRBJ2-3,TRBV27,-,CASIAGDTQYF,TGTGCCTCAATTGCGGGAGATACGCAGTATTTT
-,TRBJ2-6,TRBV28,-,CASKEGANVLTF,TGTGCCAGCAAGGAGGGGGCCAACGTCCTGACTTTC
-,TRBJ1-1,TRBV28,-,CASSLGAGSGEAFF,TGTGCCAGCAGTTTAGGGGCGGGGAGCGGAGAAGCTTTCTTT
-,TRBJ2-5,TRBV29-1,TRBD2,CSVDSGGGLAEETQYF,TGCAGCGTTGATTCCGGGGGGGGACTCGCGGAAGAGACCCAGTACTTC
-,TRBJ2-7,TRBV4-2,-,CASSQVFARDYEQYF,TGTGCCAGCAGCCAAGTGTTTGCGCGCGACTACGAGCAGTACTTC
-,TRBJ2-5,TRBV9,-,CASSVGNSQETQYF,TGTGCCAGCAGCGTAGGAAATAGCCAAGAGACCCAGTACTTC